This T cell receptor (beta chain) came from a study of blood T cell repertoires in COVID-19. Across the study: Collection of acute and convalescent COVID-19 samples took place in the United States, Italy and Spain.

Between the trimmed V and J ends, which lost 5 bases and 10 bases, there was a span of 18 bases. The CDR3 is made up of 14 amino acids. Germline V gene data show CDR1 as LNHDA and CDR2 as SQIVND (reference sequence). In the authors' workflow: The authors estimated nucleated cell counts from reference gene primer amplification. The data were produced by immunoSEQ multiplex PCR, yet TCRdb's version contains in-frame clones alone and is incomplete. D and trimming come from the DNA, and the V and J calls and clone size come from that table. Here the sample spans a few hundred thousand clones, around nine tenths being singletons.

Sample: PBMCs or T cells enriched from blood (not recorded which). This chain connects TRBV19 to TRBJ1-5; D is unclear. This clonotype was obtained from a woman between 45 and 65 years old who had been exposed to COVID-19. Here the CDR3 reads CASSPPGSRLPQHF. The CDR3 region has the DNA TGTGCCAGTAGTCCCCCCGGGTCCCGCCTACCCCAGCATTTT.